The T cell receptor (beta chain) described here comes from a study of T cells in Graves' hyperthyroidism and ophthalmopathy. Study as a whole: Peripheral blood sampling occurred at initial diagnosis, before any treatment.

TCR beta CDR3 regions were amplified from RNA. A first-round RT-PCR of the TCR CDR3 used the HTBI primer set. TCRdb re-derived calls from the multiplex PCR reads in MiXCR, one entry per CDR3 protein. This sample carries under 400,000 distinct CDR3 sequences, roughly 15% of them seen once, and the ten largest clones take 33%. Germline loops: CDR1 SNHLY, CDR2 FYNNEI. Losses at the gene ends were 6 bases for V and 8 bases for J; bases not matched to a gene: 8. This CDR3 comprises 15 residues. Diagnoses were established using clinical symptoms, serum thyroxine and TRAb, thyroid ultrasound and orbital computed tomography.

This TCR was recovered from a man aged 25-45 years with Graves' hyperthyroidism. The sequenced sample was blood. The chain has TRBV2 and TRBJ1-6, with 9 nucleotides matching TRBD1. Here the CDR3 DNA reads TGTGCCAGCAGAGGCCTCCGGGACAGGGATTCACCCCTCCACTTT. Its protein product is CASRGLRDRDSPLHF. Variable domain in full (rest from reference TRBV2 and TRBJ1-6): EPEVTQTPSHQVTQMGQEVILRCVPISNHLYFYWYRQILGQKVEFLVSFYNNEISEKSEIFDDQFSVERPDGSNFTLKIRSTKLEDSAMYFCASRGLRDRDSPLHFGNGTRLTVT.